The clone carrying this TCR beta chain was seen only a few times. No antigen is known for it. Unique molecular identifiers tagged the TCRbeta library. Via MiXCR, TCRdb re-called the PCR reads, giving one row per CDR3 protein. This table has 700,000 to 950,000 distinct CDR3 sequences, roughly 16% appearing once. The data are from a study of T-cell reconstitution after alpha-beta-depleted transplantation in children. Study conclusions and caveats: Newly made T cells mostly supplied T-cell counts and diversity one year after transplant. Roughly two months post-transplant, alpha-beta T cells reportedly originated from several hundred graft clones that had expanded.

This specimen consisted of PBMCs, mostly from graft donor cells, obtained 360 days after TCRalphabeta/CD19-depleted stem cell transplant. The TCR originated in a male patient between 10 and 17 years old who had a stem cell transplant for acute lymphoblastic leukemia, so the T cells may come from the graft donor.

The CDR3 DNA follows: TGTGCCAGCAGTTTGATCCTGGACAAGAACACTGAAGCTTTCTTT. It codes for CASSLILDKNTEAFF. This chain connects TRBV12-3 or TRBV12-4 to TRBJ1-1; a weak D match, TRBD1 (5 bases). Deletions cut 3 bases from V and 1 base from J, with 12 bases between. The CDR3 sequence is 15 residues long.